The clone carrying this T cell receptor beta chain was picked up many times. Time point reported: healthy volunteer bleed at 6 weeks. Unfractionated whole blood yielded total RNA. Germline loops: CDR1 SGHDT, CDR2 YYEEEE. The CDR3 covers 14 residues. Losses at the gene ends were 3 bases for V and 3 bases for J; bases not matched to a gene: 3. This sample is part of a study of human T cells and chemical hapten exposure. Authors' data handling: Sample-level TCR yields exhibited a median of about 96,000, with a range of about 23,224 to 700,000. Using its own MiXCR run on the RACE reads, TCRdb lists one record per CDR3 protein. The V and J calls and clone size are TCRdb's, not the authors'. Altogether tens of thousands of distinct CDR3 sequences are present, approximately 8% being singletons, with the ten largest covering 1.5%.

The origin of this receptor is a male donor in good health. Some clones in this sample may be carry-over from other donors' samples. The V and J genes are TRBV5-6 and TRBJ2-7; TRBD1 matches at 10 bases. Input material: whole blood. DNA for the CDR3: TGTGCCAGCAGCTCCGGGACAGGGGACTACGAGCAGTACTTC. Its translation is CASSSGTGDYEQYF.